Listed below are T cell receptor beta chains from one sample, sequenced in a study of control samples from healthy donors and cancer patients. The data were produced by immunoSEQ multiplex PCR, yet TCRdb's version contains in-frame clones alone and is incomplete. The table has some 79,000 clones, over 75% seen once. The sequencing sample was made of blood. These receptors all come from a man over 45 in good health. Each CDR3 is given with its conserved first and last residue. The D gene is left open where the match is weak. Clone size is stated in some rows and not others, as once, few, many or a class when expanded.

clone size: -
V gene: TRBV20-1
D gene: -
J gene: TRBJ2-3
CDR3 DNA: TGCAGTGCTAGGTTCACAGATACGCAGTATTTT
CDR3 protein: CSARFTDTQYF

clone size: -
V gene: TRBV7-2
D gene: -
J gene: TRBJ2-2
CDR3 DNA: TGTGCCAGCAGCTATCCCGGGGAGCTGTTTTTT
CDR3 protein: CASSYPGELFF

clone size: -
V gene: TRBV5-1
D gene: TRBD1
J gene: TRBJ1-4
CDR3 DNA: TGCGCCAGCAGCCTAGGACAGGGGACAACTAATGAAAAACTGTTTTTT
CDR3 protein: CASSLGQGTTNEKLFF

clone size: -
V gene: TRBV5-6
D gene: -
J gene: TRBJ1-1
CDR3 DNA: TGTGCCAGCGGAGGGACCGATAGGATACGCTATACTGAAGCTTTCTTT
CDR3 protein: CASGGTDRIRYTEAFF

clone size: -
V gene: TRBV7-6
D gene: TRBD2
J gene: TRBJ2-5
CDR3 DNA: TGTGCCAGCAGCTTCGGAGCGGGGGGGCTCCAAGAGACCCAGTACTTC
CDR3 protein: CASSFGAGGLQETQYF

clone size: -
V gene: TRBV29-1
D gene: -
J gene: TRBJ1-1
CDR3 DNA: TGCAGCGTAAAATCAGGTTACACTGAAGCTTTCTTT
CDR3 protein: CSVKSGYTEAFF

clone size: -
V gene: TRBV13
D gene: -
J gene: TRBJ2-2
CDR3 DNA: TGTGCCAGCAGCATATACAGGGAGAACACCGGGGAGCTGTTTTTT
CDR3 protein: CASSIYRENTGELFF

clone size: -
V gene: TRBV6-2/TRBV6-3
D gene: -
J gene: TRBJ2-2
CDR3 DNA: TGTGCCAGCAGTTCTGCCGGGGAGCTGTTTTTT
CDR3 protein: CASSSAGELFF

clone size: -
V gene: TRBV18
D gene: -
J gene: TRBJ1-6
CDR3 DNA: TGTGCCAGCTCACCACCCGGACAGCCCTATAATTCACCCCTCCACTTT
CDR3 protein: CASSPPGQPYNSPLHF

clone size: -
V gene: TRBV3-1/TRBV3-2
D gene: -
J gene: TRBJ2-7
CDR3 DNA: TGTGCCAGCAGCCAAGATAGGGGCAGGGCCTACGAGCAGTACTTC
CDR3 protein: CASSQDRGRAYEQYF

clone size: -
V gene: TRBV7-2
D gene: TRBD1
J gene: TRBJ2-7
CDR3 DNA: TGTGCCAGCAGCGGCGACAGGGTATACGAGCAGTACTTC
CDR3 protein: CASSGDRVYEQYF

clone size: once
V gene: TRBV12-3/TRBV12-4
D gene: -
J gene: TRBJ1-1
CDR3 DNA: TGTGCCAGCAGCCTGGACAGAGACACTGAAGCTTTCTTT
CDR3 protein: CASSLDRDTEAFF

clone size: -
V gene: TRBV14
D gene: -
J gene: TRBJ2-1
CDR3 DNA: TGTGCCAGCAGCCAAGGCAGACGGCCCTCAGGGAATGAGCAGTTCTTC
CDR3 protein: CASSQGRRPSGNEQFF

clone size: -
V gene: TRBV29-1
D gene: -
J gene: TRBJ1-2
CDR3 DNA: TGCAGCGTTGTGTCAAACTATGGCTACACCTTC
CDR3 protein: CSVVSNYGYTF

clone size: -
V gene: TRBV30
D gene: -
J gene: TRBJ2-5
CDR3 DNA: TGTGCCTGGAGTTCAGGGGCTCGGGAGACCCAGTACTTC
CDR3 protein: CAWSSGARETQYF